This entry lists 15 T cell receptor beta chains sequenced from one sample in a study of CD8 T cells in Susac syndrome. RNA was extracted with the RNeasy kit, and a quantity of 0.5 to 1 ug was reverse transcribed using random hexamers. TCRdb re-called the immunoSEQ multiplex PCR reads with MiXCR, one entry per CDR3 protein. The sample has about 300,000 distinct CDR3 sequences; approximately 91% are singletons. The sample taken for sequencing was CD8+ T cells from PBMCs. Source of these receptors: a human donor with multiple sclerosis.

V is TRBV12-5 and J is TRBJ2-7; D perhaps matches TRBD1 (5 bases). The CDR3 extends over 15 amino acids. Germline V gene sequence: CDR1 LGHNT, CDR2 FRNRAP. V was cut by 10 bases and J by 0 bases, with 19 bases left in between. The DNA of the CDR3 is TGTGCTAACCCAACAGGCCCCCAGTTCTCCTACGAGCAGTACTTC. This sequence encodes CANPTGPQFSYEQYF.

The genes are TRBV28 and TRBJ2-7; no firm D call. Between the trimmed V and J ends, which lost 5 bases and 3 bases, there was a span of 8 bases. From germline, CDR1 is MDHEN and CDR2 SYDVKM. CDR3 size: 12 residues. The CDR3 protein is CASSGWGYEQYF. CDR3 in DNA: TGTGCCAGCAGTGGATGGGGCTACGAGCAGTACTTC.

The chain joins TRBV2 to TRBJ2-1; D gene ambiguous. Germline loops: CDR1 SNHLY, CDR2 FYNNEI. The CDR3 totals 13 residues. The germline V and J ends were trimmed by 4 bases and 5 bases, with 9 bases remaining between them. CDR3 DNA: TGTGCCAGCAGTGTAGGGATGGACAATGAGCAGTTCTTC. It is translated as CASSVGMDNEQFF.

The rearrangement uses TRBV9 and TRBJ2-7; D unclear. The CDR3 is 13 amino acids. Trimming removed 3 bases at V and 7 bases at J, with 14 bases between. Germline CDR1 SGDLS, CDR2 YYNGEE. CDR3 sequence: CASSASSTTEQYF. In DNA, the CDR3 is TGTGCCAGCAGCGCCTCCAGTACAACGGAGCAGTACTTC.

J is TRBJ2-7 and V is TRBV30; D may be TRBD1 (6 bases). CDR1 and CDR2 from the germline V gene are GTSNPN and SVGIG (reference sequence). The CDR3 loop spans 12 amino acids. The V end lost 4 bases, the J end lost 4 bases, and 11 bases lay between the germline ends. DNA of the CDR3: TGTGCCTGGACAGGGGTCGGATACGAGCAGTACTTC. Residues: CAWTGVGYEQYF.

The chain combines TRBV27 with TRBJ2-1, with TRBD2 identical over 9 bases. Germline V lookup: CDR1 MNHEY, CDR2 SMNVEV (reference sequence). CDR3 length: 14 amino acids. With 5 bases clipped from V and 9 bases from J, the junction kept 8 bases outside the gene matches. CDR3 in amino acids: CASSPSAGGGEQFF. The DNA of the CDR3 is TGTGCCAGCAGTCCCTCAGCGGGAGGCGGTGAGCAGTTCTTC.

The CDR3 nucleotides read TGTGCCAGCAGTTACTCGGGAACCGGGACAGATAACTCCTACGAGCAGTACTTC. The encoded protein is CASSYSGTGTDNSYEQYF. The rearrangement uses TRBV6-2 or TRBV6-3 and TRBJ2-7; 7 positions agree with TRBD1. Germline V gives CDR1 MNHEY, CDR2 SVGEGT. This CDR3 is built from 18 residues. With 0 bases clipped from V and 0 bases from J, the junction kept 11 bases outside the gene matches.

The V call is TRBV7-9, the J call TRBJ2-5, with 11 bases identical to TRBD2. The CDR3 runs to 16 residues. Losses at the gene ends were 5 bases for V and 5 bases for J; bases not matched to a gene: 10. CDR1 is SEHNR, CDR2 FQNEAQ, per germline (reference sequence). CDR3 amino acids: CASSMTSGNVAETQYF. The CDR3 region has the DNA TGTGCCAGCAGCATGACTAGCGGGAACGTTGCGGAGACCCAGTACTTC.

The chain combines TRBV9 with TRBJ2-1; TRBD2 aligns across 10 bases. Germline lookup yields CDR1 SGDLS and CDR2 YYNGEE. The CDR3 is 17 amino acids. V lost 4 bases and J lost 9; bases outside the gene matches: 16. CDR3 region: CASSYNIKAGGNGEQFF. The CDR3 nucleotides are TGTGCCAGCAGCTACAACATAAAAGCGGGGGGGAATGGTGAGCAGTTCTTC. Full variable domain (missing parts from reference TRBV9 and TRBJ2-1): DSGVTQTPKHLITATGQRVTLRCSPRSGDLSVYWYQQSLDQGLQFLIQYYNGEERAKGNILERFSAQQFPDLHSELNLSSLELGDSALYFCASSYNIKAGGNGEQFFGPGTRLTVL.

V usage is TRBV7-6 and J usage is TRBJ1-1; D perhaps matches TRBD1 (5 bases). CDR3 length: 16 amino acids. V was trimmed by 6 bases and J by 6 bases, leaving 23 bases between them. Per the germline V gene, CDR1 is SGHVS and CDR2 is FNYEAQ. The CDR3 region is CASSPAAWDLVAEAFF. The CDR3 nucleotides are TGTGCCAGCAGTCCCGCCGCCTGGGACCTGGTCGCTGAAGCTTTCTTT.

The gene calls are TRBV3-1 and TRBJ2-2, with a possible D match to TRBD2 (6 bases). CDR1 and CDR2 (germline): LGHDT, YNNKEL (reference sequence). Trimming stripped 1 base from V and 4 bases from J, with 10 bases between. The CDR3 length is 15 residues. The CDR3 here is CASSQAGAVTGELFF. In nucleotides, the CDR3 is TGTGCCAGCAGCCAAGCGGGAGCGGTCACCGGGGAGCTGTTTTTT. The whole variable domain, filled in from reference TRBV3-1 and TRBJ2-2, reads DTAVSQTPKYLVTQMGNDKSIKCEQNLGHDTMYWYKQDSKKFLKIMFSYNNKELIINETVPNRFSPKSPDKAHLNLHINSLELGDSAVYFCASSQAGAVTGELFFGEGSRLTVL.

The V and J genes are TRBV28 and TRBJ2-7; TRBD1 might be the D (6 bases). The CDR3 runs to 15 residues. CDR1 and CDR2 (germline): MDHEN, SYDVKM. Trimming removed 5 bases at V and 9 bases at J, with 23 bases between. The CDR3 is CASSASRDIGIPQYF. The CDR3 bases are TGTGCCAGCAGTGCAAGCCGGGACATTGGAATCCCGCAGTACTTC.

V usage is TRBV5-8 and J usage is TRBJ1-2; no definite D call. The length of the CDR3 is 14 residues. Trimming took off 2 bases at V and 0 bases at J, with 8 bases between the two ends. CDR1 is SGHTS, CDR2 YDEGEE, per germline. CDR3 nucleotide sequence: TGTGCCAGCAGCTTTACAGCTTCTAACTATGGCTACACCTTC. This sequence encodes CASSFTASNYGYTF.

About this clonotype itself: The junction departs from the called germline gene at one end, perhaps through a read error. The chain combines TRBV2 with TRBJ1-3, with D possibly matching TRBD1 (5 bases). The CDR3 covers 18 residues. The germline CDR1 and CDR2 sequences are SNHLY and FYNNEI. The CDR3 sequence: CATQAKLGGSLPGNTIYF. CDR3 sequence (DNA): TGTGCCACCCAGGCAAAGTTGGGGGGAAGTCTGCCTGGGAACACCATATATTTT.

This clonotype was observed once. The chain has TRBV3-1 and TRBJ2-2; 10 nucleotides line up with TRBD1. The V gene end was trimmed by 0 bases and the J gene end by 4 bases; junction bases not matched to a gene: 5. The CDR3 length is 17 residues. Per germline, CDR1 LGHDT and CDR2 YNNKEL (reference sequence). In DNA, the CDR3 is TGTGCCAGCAGCCAAGATAAGGGACAGGGGTCCACCGGGGAGCTGTTTTTT. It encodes CASSQDKGQGSTGELFF.